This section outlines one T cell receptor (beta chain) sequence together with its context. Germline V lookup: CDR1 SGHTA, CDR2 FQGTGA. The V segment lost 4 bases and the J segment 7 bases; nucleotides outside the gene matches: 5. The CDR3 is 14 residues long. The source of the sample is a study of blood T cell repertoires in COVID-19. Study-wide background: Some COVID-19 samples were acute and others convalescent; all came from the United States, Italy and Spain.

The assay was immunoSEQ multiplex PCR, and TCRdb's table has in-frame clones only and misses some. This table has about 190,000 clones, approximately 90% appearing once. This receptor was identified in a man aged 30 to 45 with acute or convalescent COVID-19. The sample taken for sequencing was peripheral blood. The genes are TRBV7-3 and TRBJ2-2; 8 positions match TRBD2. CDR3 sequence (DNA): TGTGCCAGCAGCTCCGGACTAGCCAGCGGGGAGCTGTTTTTT. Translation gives CASSSGLASGELFF.